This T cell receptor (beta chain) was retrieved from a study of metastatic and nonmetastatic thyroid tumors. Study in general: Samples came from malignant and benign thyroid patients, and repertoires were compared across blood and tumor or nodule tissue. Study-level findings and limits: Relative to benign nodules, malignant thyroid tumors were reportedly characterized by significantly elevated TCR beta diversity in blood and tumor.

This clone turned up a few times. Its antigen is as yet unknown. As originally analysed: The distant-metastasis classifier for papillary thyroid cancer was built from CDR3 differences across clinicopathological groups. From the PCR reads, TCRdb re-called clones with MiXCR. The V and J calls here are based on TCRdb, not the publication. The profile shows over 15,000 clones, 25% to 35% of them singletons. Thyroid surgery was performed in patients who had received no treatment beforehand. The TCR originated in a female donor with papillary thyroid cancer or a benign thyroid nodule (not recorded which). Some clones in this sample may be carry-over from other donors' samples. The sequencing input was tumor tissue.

As DNA, the CDR3 is TGTGCCAGCAGCTTAGAGCTTGCCTGGACAGAAGCTTTCTTT. Residues: CASSLELAWTEAFF. The chain employs TRBV7-2 and TRBJ1-1; tentatively, D is TRBD1 (5 bases). Trimming took 1 base from V and 8 from J, leaving 14 bases between them. Germline CDR1 is SGHTA and CDR2 is FQGNSA. The CDR3 covers 14 residues. Full variable domain (remainder filled in from reference TRBV7-2 and TRBJ1-1): GAGVSQSPSNKVTEKGKDVELRCDPISGHTALYWYRQSLGQGLEFLIYFQGNSAPDKSGLPSDRFSAERTGGSVSTLTIQRTQQEDSAVYLCASSLELAWTEAFFGQGTRLTVV.